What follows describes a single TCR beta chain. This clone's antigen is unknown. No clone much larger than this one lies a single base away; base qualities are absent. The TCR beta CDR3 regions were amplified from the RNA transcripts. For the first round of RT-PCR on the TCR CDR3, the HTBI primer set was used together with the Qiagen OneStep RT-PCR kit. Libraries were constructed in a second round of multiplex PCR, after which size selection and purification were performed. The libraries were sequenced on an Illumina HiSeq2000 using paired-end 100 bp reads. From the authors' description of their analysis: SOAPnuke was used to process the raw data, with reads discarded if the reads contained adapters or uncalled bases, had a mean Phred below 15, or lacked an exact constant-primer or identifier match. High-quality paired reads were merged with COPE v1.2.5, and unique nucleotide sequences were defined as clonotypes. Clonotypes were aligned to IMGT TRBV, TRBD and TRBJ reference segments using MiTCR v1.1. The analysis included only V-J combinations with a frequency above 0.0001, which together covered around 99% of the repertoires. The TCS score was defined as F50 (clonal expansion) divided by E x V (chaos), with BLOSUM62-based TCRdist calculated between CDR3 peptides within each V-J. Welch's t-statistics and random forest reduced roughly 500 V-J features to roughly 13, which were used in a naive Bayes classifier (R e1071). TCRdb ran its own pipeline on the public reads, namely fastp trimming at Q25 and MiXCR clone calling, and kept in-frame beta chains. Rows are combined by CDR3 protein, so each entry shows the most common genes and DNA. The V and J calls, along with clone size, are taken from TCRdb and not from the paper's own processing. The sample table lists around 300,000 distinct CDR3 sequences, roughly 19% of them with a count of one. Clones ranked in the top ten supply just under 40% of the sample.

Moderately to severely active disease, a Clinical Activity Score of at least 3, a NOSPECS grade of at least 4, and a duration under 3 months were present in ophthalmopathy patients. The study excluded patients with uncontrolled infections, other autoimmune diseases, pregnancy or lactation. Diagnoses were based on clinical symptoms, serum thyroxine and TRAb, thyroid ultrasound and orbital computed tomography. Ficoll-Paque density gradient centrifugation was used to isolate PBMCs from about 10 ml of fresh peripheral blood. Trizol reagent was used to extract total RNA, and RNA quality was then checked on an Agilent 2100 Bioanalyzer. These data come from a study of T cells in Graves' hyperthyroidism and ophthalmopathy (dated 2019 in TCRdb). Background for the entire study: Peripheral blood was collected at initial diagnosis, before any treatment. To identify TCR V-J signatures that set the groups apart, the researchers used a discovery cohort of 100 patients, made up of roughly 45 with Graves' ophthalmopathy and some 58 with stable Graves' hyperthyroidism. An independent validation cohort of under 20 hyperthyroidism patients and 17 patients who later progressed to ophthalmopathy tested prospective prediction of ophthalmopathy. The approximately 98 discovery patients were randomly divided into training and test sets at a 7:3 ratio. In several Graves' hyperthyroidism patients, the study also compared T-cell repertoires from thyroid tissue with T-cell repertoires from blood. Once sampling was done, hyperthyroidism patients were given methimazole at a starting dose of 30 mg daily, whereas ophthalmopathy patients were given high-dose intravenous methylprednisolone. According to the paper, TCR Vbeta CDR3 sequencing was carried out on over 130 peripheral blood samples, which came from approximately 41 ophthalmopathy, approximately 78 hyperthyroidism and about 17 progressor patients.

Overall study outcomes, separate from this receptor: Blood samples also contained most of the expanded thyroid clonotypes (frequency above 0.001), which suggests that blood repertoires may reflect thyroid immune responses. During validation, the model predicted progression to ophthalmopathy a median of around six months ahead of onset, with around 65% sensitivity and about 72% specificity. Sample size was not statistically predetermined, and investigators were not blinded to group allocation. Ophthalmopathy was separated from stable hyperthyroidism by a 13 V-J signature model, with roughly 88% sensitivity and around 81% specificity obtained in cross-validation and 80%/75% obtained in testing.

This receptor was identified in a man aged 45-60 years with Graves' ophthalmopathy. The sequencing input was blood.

Here is the DNA: TGTGCCAGCAGCTCCCAGATTGTTAGCGGAGGGGACACCGGGGAGCTGTTTTTT. Translated, this is CASSSQIVSGGDTGELFF. The rearranged segments are TRBV4-2 and TRBJ2-2, with a tentative D gene TRBD2 over 6 matching bases. Counted from cysteine to phenylalanine, this CDR3 has 18 amino acids. Kept here is only the CDR3 DNA, which spans 54 bases and is read in frame from base 1. Looking up the germline V gene yields CDR1 LGHNA and CDR2 YNFKEQ. Trimming costs V 5 bases and J 3 bases, and their ends lie 22 bases apart.